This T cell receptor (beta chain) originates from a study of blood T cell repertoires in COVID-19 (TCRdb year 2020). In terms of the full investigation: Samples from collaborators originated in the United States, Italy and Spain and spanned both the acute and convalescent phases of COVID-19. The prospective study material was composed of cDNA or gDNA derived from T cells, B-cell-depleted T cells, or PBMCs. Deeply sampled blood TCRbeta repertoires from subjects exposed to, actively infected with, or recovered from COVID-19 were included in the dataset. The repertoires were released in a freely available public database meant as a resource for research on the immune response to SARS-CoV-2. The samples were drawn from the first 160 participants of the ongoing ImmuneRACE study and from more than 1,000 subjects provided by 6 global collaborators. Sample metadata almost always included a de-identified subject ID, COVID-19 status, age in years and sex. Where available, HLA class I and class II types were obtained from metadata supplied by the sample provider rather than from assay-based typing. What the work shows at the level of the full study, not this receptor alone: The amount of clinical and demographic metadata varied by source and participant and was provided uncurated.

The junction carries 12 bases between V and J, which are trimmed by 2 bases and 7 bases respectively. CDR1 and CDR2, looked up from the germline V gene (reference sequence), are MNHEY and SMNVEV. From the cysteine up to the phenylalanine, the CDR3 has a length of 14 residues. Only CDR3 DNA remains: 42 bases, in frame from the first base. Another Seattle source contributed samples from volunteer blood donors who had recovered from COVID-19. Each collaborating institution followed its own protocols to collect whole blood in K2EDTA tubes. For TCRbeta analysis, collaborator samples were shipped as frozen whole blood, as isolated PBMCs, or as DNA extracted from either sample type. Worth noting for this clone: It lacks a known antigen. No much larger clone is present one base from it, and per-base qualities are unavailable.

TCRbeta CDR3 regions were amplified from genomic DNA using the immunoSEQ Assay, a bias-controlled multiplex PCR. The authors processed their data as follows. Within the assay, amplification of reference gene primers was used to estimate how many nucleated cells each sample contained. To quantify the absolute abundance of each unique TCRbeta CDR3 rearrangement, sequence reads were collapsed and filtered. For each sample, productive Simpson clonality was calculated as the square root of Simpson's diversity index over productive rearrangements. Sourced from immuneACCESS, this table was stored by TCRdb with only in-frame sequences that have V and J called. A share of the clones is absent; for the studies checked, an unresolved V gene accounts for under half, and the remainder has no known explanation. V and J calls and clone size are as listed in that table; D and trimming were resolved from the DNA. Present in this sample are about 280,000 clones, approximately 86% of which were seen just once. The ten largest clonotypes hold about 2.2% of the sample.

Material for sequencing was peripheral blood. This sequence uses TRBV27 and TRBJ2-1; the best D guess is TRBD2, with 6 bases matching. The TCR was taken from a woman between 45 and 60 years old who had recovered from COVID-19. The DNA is TGTGCCAGCAGTTTACCGGGACTCCATAATGAGCAGTTCTTC. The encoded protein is CASSLPGLHNEQFF.